There are many counts of the clone carrying this T cell receptor (beta chain). This sample is part of a study of CD8 T cells in ankylosing spondylitis. TCRdb processed the 5' RACE reads anew with MiXCR; each CDR3 protein has one entry. The data show 40,000 to 50,000 distinct CDR3 sequences, 4% seen once. Germline V gene sequence: CDR1 SGDLS, CDR2 YYNGEE. This CDR3 has 12 amino acids. The V and J ends lost 6 bases and 4 bases respectively, with 10 bases between them. The genes are TRBV9 and TRBJ1-2; no firm D call. The receptor was isolated from a female donor with ankylosing spondylitis or in good health (not recorded which). The specimen was blood, either unsorted or a sorted T cell fraction (not recorded which). The CDR3 is CASNQDGYGYTF. CDR3 DNA: TGTGCCAGCAACCAGGACGGCTATGGCTACACCTTC.